The 32 T cell receptor beta chains in this list originate from one sample, sequenced in a study of blood T cell repertoires in COVID-19. The protocol was immunoSEQ multiplex PCR, while the TCRdb copy is restricted to in-frame clones and leaves out a portion. Of 200,000 to 250,000 clones listed, around 81% are singletons. The source material was peripheral blood. Source of these receptors: a woman in her seventies with acute or convalescent COVID-19.

The chain is built from TRBV2 and TRBJ2-2, with TRBD2 matching over 13 bases. The germline CDR1 and CDR2 sequences are SNHLY and FYNNEI. With V trimmed by 3 bases and J by 3 bases, 7 bases remained unmatched. This CDR3 contains 18 residues. The DNA of the CDR3 is TGTGCCAGCAGTGATTGGCGGACTAGCGGGAGATACACCGGGGAGCTGTTTTTT. Translating gives CASSDWRTSGRYTGELFF.

The rearrangement joins TRBV27 to TRBJ2-3; TRBD2 aligns across 11 bases. The CDR3 has 18 residues. The germline CDR1 and CDR2 sequences are MNHEY and SMNVEV (reference sequence). V shed 5 bases and J 2 bases; nucleotides not matched to a gene: 12. The CDR3 region is CASSPHTTSGIYTDTQYF. CDR3 nucleotide sequence: TGTGCCAGCAGTCCGCACACGACTAGCGGGATTTACACAGATACGCAGTATTTT.

The rearrangement uses TRBV2 and TRBJ1-2; 7 bases are a match to TRBD1. This CDR3 is 15 amino acids long. The germline V gene encodes CDR1 SNHLY and CDR2 FYNNEI. With 3 bases clipped from V and 8 bases from J, the junction kept 12 bases outside the gene matches. The DNA for the CDR3 is TGTGCCAGCAGTGATTTTGTTGCAGGGGGGCACGGCTACACCTTC. Residues: CASSDFVAGGHGYTF.

The gene calls are TRBV28 and TRBJ1-1, with 7 bases identical to TRBD1. V shed 3 bases and J 5 bases; nucleotides not matched to a gene: 12. CDR1 is MDHEN and CDR2 is SYDVKM in the germline V gene. The CDR3 length is 16 residues. As DNA, the CDR3 is TGTGCCAGCAGTTTCAGGACAGGCCTTGCGAGGACTGAAGCTTTCTTT. As protein: CASSFRTGLARTEAFF.

The rearrangement links TRBV3-1 (or the pseudogene TRBV3-2) to TRBJ2-6; D perhaps matches TRBD2 (5 bases). The CDR3 runs to 15 residues. Germline loops: CDR1 LGHDT, CDR2 YNNKEL (reference sequence). The V and J ends lost 1 base and 2 bases respectively, with 6 bases between them. CDR3 loop: CASSQAGAGANVLTF. CDR3 in DNA: TGTGCCAGCAGCCAAGCCGGGGCTGGGGCCAACGTCCTGACTTTC.

V gene TRBV28 combines with J gene TRBJ2-3; D call uncertain. The CDR3 is 12 residues long. V was shortened by 5 bases and J by 3 bases, with 6 bases between the two germline ends. The germline gives CDR1 MDHEN, CDR2 SYDVKM. CDR3 region: CASSLLTDTQYF. DNA of the CDR3: TGTGCCAGCAGTCTCCTAACAGATACGCAGTATTTT.

The chain uses TRBV28 and TRBJ1-2; no firm D call. Germline V gives CDR1 MDHEN, CDR2 SYDVKM. The CDR3 extends over 16 amino acids. V was pared by 6 bases and J by 2 bases, with 19 bases between. As DNA, the CDR3 is TGTGCCAGCAGCCGAGCGGGCGCCGCCACAAACTATGGCTACACCTTC. This gives the protein CASSRAGAATNYGYTF.

V usage is TRBV5-1 and J usage is TRBJ2-1; possibly TRBD1 for D (6 bases). The CDR3 is made up of 14 amino acids. The ends were cut back, 10 bases at V and 0 bases at J, with 14 bases in the middle. The germline gives CDR1 SGHRS, CDR2 YFSETQ. CDR3 in DNA: TGCGCCGTCTCCCAGGGGAGCTCCTACAATGAGCAGTTCTTC. The encoded protein is CAVSQGSSYNEQFF.

The chain links TRBV28 to TRBJ2-1; 10 nucleotides line up with TRBD2. Per the germline V gene, CDR1 is MDHEN and CDR2 is SYDVKM. V trimming: 2 bases; J trimming: 9 bases; junction bases outside the gene matches: 7. The length of the CDR3 is 15 residues. The CDR3 DNA follows: TGTGCCAGCAGTTTAGTGGCTAGCGGGAGAAGTGAGCAGTTCTTC. It is translated as CASSLVASGRSEQFF.

The V gene is TRBV3-1 (or the pseudogene TRBV3-2), the J gene TRBJ2-1; 11 positions agree with TRBD2. CDR3 size: 14 residues. The J segment lost 2 bases and the V segment lost 7 bases, leaving 1 base of the junction unmatched. The V gene's germline CDR1 is LGHDT and CDR2 YNNKEL (reference sequence). In DNA form, the CDR3 reads TGTGCCAGCACTAGCGGGGGGACCTACAATGAGCAGTTCTTC. Translating gives CASTSGGTYNEQFF.

The gene calls are TRBV10-3 and TRBJ1-1, with TRBD1 identical over 8 bases. Germline loops: CDR1 ENHRY, CDR2 SYGVKD. J was trimmed by 1 base and V by 10 bases; bases with no gene match: 5. The CDR3 length is 13 residues. The CDR3 DNA sequence: TGTGCCACAGGAGGACAGGGGAACACTGAAGCTTTCTTT. It specifies CATGGQGNTEAFF.

This clone showed up many times. The chain recombines TRBV6-1 with TRBJ2-5, with 7 bases fitting TRBD2. In germline, CDR1 is MNHNS, CDR2 SASEGT. The J segment lost 5 bases and the V segment lost 4 bases, leaving 13 bases of the junction unmatched. There are 16 residues in the CDR3. The CDR3 region is CASSAPLRERDETQYF. For the CDR3, the DNA is TGTGCCAGCAGTGCCCCTCTGCGGGAGCGTGATGAGACCCAGTACTTC.

This rearrangement joins TRBV27 to TRBJ1-1, with 8 positions matching TRBD1. V shed 4 bases, J shed 1 base, and the junction held 5 bases outside the gene matches. The CDR3 runs to 15 residues. Germline-derived CDR1 and CDR2 are MNHEY and SMNVEV (reference sequence). As DNA, the CDR3 is TGTGCCAGCAGTTCCTACAGGGGGACGAACACTGAAGCTTTCTTT. It specifies CASSSYRGTNTEAFF.

This sequence joins TRBV6-5 and TRBJ1-4; maybe TRBD1 (6 bases). The CDR3 sequence is 14 residues long. Trimming left V 5 bases short and J 4 bases short, with 11 bases between. CDR1 is MNHEY, CDR2 SVGAGI, per germline. This CDR3 reads CASSLDRINEKLFF. CDR3 nucleotides: TGTGCCAGCAGTCTCGACAGGATTAATGAAAAACTGTTTTTT.

The rearrangement uses TRBV27 and TRBJ1-3, with 10 bases fitting TRBD1. The CDR3 extends over 14 amino acids. The germline V gene encodes CDR1 MNHEY and CDR2 SMNVEV (reference sequence). With 5 bases clipped from V and 8 bases from J, the junction kept 6 bases outside the gene matches. CDR3 amino acids: CASSLGTGADTIYF. The CDR3 coding sequence is TGTGCCAGCAGTCTAGGGACAGGGGCAGACACCATATATTTT.

This chain uses TRBV9 with TRBJ1-6, with D unresolved. The germline V gene has CDR1 SGDLS and CDR2 YYNGEE. The CDR3 covers 16 residues. The V end was cut by 4 bases, the J end by 4 bases, with 15 bases between. The chain's CDR3 is CASSPRADGYNSPLHF. The CDR3 region has the DNA TGTGCCAGCAGCCCCCGCGCCGACGGGTATAATTCACCCCTCCACTTT.

The rearrangement joins TRBV28 to TRBJ1-5, with 9 bases that match TRBD1. V was clipped by 6 bases and J by 4 bases; unmatched bases: 7. The CDR3 has 15 residues. Germline V lookup: CDR1 MDHEN, CDR2 SYDVKM. DNA of the CDR3: TGTGCCAGCAGCCTCCTGACAGGGGGAAATCAGCCCCAGCATTTT. It translates to CASSLLTGGNQPQHF.

The gene calls are TRBV12-5 and TRBJ1-2; 7 nucleotides line up with TRBD1. This CDR3 contains 12 residues. The J segment lost 8 bases and the V segment lost 3 bases, leaving 3 bases of the junction unmatched. Per the germline V gene, CDR1 is LGHNT and CDR2 is FRNRAP. The CDR3 here is CASGFGGGGYTF. The CDR3 nucleotides are TGTGCTAGTGGTTTCGGAGGGGGCGGCTACACCTTC.

This chain connects TRBV7-6 to TRBJ2-3; unclear D gene. The germline V and J ends were trimmed by 1 base and 0 bases, with 8 bases remaining between them. There are 15 residues in the CDR3. Per germline, CDR1 SGHVS and CDR2 FNYEAQ. CDR3 protein: CASSLGSLSTDTQYF. Written as DNA, the CDR3 is TGTGCCAGCAGCTTAGGTTCACTTAGCACAGATACGCAGTATTTT.

The V call is TRBV27, the J call TRBJ2-1; TRBD2 matches at 7 bases. This CDR3 contains 18 residues. The V gene end was trimmed by 4 bases and the J gene end by 7 bases; junction bases not matched to a gene: 19. The germline V gene has CDR1 MNHEY and CDR2 SMNVEV (reference sequence). CDR3 protein: CASSSRPLGGQGGNEQFF. For the CDR3, the DNA is TGTGCCAGCAGTTCCCGACCCCTGGGAGGCCAGGGAGGGAATGAGCAGTTCTTC.

V gene TRBV7-2 combines with J gene TRBJ1-2; TRBD1 might be the D (5 bases). This CDR3 comprises 13 residues. Trimming left V 2 bases short and J 7 bases short, with 11 bases between. CDR1 is SGHTA and CDR2 is FQGNSA in the germline V gene. CDR3 protein: CASSLMEGVGYTF. CDR3 DNA: TGTGCCAGCAGCTTAATGGAAGGGGTTGGCTACACCTTC.

The chain uses TRBV7-9 and TRBJ1-1, with D tentatively TRBD1 (5 bases). Germline V gene lookup returns CDR1 SEHNR and CDR2 FQNEAQ (reference sequence). Deletions cut 1 base from V and 10 bases from J, with 13 bases between. The length of the CDR3 is 13 residues. In DNA form, the CDR3 reads TGTGCCAGCAGCTTAGGTCAAGGAAGGGGAGCTTTCTTT. Its protein is CASSLGQGRGAFF.

V and J are TRBV5-4 and TRBJ2-5; the match to TRBD2 covers 8 bases. Trimming took 3 bases from V and 2 from J; bases not matched to a gene: 12. The CDR3 runs to 17 residues. Germline values: CDR1 SGHNT, CDR2 YYREEE (reference sequence). The CDR3 sequence is CASSSPGREVLQETQYF. In nucleotides, the CDR3 is TGTGCCAGCAGCTCCCCGGGGCGGGAGGTTTTACAAGAGACCCAGTACTTC.

V and J are TRBV5-1 and TRBJ2-7, with D perhaps TRBD1 (5 bases). Germline CDR1 reads SGHRS; CDR2 reads YFSETQ. V was pared by 0 bases and J by 10 bases, with 17 bases between. CDR3 length equals 14 residues. CDR3 nucleotide sequence: TGCGCCAGCAGCTTGGGACAGACCCCTGTATATCAGTACTTC. Protein sequence: CASSLGQTPVYQYF. The full variable domain, its missing parts supplied by reference TRBV5-1 and TRBJ2-7, is KAGVTQTPRYLIKTRGQQVTLSCSPISGHRSVSWYQQTPGQGLQFLFEYFSETQRNKGNFPGRFSGRQFSNSRSEMNVSTLELGDSALYLCASSLGQTPVYQYFGPGTRLTVT.

V and J are TRBV11-2 and TRBJ2-2, with 14 nucleotides matching TRBD2. Germline V CDR1 and CDR2: SGHAT, FQNNGV. The CDR3 has 18 residues. V was pared by 5 bases and J by 7 bases, with 12 bases of the junction left unmatched. CDR3 residues: CASSRTGLAGVEVGELFF. The DNA of the CDR3 is TGTGCCAGCAGCCGGACGGGACTAGCGGGAGTGGAGGTCGGGGAGCTGTTTTTT.

This clone was picked up a small number of times. The chain carries TRBV5-1 and TRBJ1-5, with 9 nucleotides matching TRBD1. CDR3 length: 17 amino acids. The V gene end was trimmed by 0 bases and the J gene end by 7 bases; junction bases not matched to a gene: 11. Germline CDR1 SGHRS, CDR2 YFSETQ. CDR3 DNA: TGCGCCAGCAGCTTGGAGGGCCTTACAGGGGGCGACCAGCCCCAGCATTTT. Encoded protein: CASSLEGLTGGDQPQHF.

The chain has TRBV19 and TRBJ2-1, with D tentatively TRBD2 (5 bases). The CDR3 is 13 residues long. Trimming left V 7 bases short and J 4 bases short, with 11 bases between. Germline CDR1 reads LNHDA; CDR2 reads SQIVND (reference sequence). The CDR3 region has the DNA TGTGCCAGTATGGGCGGGTGGTACAATGAGCAGTTCTTC. Translated: CASMGGWYNEQFF.

This sequence joins TRBV5-6 and TRBJ1-6, with D unresolved. This CDR3 region has 13 residues. V was shortened by 3 bases and J by 8 bases, with 9 bases between the two germline ends. Germline CDR1 SGHDT, CDR2 YYEEEE. This CDR3 reads CASSSRIDSPLHF. In DNA form, the CDR3 reads TGTGCCAGCAGCTCTAGAATTGATTCACCCCTCCACTTT.

This rearrangement joins TRBV28 to TRBJ2-2, with a possible D match to TRBD1 (6 bases). V lost 2 bases and J 2 bases, leaving 9 bases between the germline ends. Germline V lookup: CDR1 MDHEN, CDR2 SYDVKM. The CDR3 contains 15 residues. The CDR3 nucleotides read TGTGCCAGCAGTTTAGGGGGACACAACACCGGGGAGCTGTTTTTT. It yields the protein CASSLGGHNTGELFF.

This chain connects TRBV3-1 (or the pseudogene TRBV3-2) to TRBJ1-3; D gene ambiguous. Germline-derived CDR1 and CDR2 are LGHDT and YNNKEL (reference sequence). This CDR3 is 15 amino acids long. The V end was cut by 5 bases, the J end by 0 bases, with 11 bases between. DNA of the CDR3: TGTGCCAGCAGCTCCCGGGAGGCCTCTGGAAACACCATATATTTT. Amino acids: CASSSREASGNTIYF.

The rearrangement joins TRBV28 to TRBJ1-5, with D possibly TRBD1 on 5 matching bases. There are 14 residues in the CDR3. The germline V gene has CDR1 MDHEN and CDR2 SYDVKM. Trimming took 5 bases from V and 5 from J, leaving 13 bases between them. The CDR3 DNA sequence: TGTGCCAGCAGTCCACCCCAGGGCTATCAGCCCCAGCATTTT. Translated, it gives CASSPPQGYQPQHF.

The genes are TRBV27 and TRBJ1-5; D unclear. This CDR3 region has 17 residues. In germline, CDR1 is MNHEY, CDR2 SMNVEV (reference sequence). Trimming shortened V by 4 bases and J by 5 bases, and 21 bases separated the two germline ends. The CDR3 reads CASSSSWTAYRDQPQHF. The DNA of the CDR3 is TGTGCCAGCAGTTCCTCATGGACTGCTTATAGGGATCAGCCCCAGCATTTT.